The 18 T cell receptor beta chains given below trace back to one sample, sequenced in a study of tumor and adjacent non-tumor tissue in lung cancer (dated by TCRdb to 2017 to 2018). Libraries were made using multiplex PCR. For sequencing, an Illumina HiSeq 2500 was employed. TCRbeta libraries were constructed through three rounds of nested PCR with primers (Table S4) according to protocols modified from ARM-PCR. Using fastp at Q25 and MiXCR, TCRdb reprocessed the public reads and kept productive beta chains. Each record represents a unique CDR3 protein, reported with the most common genes and DNA among its rows. Counted in this sample were approximately 120,000 distinct CDR3 sequences; 66% of them appeared once. 13% of the sample belongs to the ten largest clones. RNA was isolated from bulk unsorted tissue, and RNA quality was assessed with a NanoDrop ND-1000 and an Agilent 2100. The sequencing input was lung tumor tissue. These receptors were taken from a young man with non-small cell lung cancer.

A word on this clonotype: This may be a read error, as it is one base from a much larger clone. V and J are TRBV29-1 and TRBJ1-1; a weak D match, TRBD1 (5 bases). CDR3 length: 12 amino acids. Per the germline V gene, CDR1 is SQVTM and CDR2 is ANQGSEA. The V gene lost 8 bases and the J gene lost 6 bases, with 16 bases spanning the gap. The CDR3 sequence: CSSQEVGPEAFF. The CDR3 region has the DNA TGCAGCTCCCAAGAGGTGGGGCCTGAAGCTTTCTTT. Complete variable domain (other parts from reference TRBV29-1 and TRBJ1-1): SAVISQKPSRDICQRGTSLTIQCQVDSQVTMMFWYRQQPGQSLTLIATANQGSEATYESGFVIDKFPISRPNLTFSTLTVSNMSPEDSSIYLCSSQEVGPEAFFGQGTRLTVV.

As to this clonotype: This sequence may be a read error, since a much larger clone differs from it by one base. V is TRBV12-3 or TRBV12-4 and J is TRBJ2-7; D is perhaps TRBD2 (7 bases). This CDR3 region has 15 residues. The germline V and J ends were trimmed by 8 bases and 6 bases, with 23 bases remaining between them. DNA of the CDR3: TGTGCCAGCCGTCCCAGGGCGGGGGCTATCAGCGAGCAGTACTTC. Protein: CASRPRAGAISEQYF.

Details on this clonotype: This may be a read error: a much more frequent sequence differs by one nucleotide. The rearrangement joins TRBV6-5 to TRBJ1-2; 8 positions agree with TRBD1. Germline CDR1 is MNHEY and CDR2 is SVGAGI. The CDR3 loop spans 17 amino acids. CDR3 nucleotides: TGTGGCAGCAGCCGACGGACAGGGTACTCCCCAAGTTATGGCTACACCTTC. This gives the protein CGSSRRTGYSPSYGYTF.

The chain joins TRBV4-3 to TRBJ2-3; D not resolved. The germline V gene encodes CDR1 LGHNA and CDR2 YSLEER. Deletions cut 1 base from V and 6 bases from J, with 17 bases between. The CDR3 is 16 amino acids. In DNA form, the CDR3 reads TGCGCCAGCAGCCAAGTAAAGGATCTGGTCACGGATACGCAGTATTTT. Its translation is CASSQVKDLVTDTQYF.

To note about this clonotype: A much larger clonotype is one base distant, so this may be a read error. The V and J genes are TRBV12-3 or TRBV12-4 and TRBJ2-1, with 11 bases fitting TRBD1. The CDR3 extends over 15 amino acids. This CDR3 reads CASSGTGGPYNEQLF. CDR3 in DNA: TGTGCCAGCAGTGGGACAGGGGGACCTTACAATGAGCAGCTCTTC.

Concerning this clonotype: A read error may explain this, as a much larger clone is one base away. The V gene is TRBV6-2 or TRBV6-3, the J gene TRBJ1-5; D unclear. Germline CDR1 reads MNHEY; CDR2 reads SVGEGT. The CDR3 covers 14 residues. This chain's CDR3 is CTSSYSARNQPQHF. The CDR3 DNA reads TGTACCAGCAGTTACTCGGCCCGAAATCAGCCCCAGCATTTT.

The rearrangement uses TRBV29-1 and TRBJ2-1, with 8 bases fitting TRBD2. J was trimmed by 4 bases and V by 0 bases; bases with no gene match: 11. CDR1 is SQVTM, CDR2 ANQGSEA, per germline. The CDR3 runs 17 residues. The DNA of the CDR3 is TGCAGCGTTGAAGATCCGACTAACCGGGAGGGATACAATGAGCAGTTCTTC. It is translated as CSVEDPTNREGYNEQFF.

This clonotype was seen a handful of times. Given a much more abundant clone one base away, this may be a read error. The rearrangement joins TRBV6-5 to TRBJ2-5; D possibly corresponds to TRBD1 (6 bases). The CDR3 has 15 residues. Germline CDR1 MNHEY, CDR2 SVGAGI. The CDR3 DNA follows: TGTGCCAGCAGTTCACAGGGATGGGGCCTAGAGAGCCAGTACTTC. It is translated as CASSSQGWGLESQYF.

To note about this clonotype: Compared with germline, one end of the junction differs, possibly owing to a read error. The chain carries TRBV6-1 and TRBJ2-1; D is perhaps TRBD2 (6 bases). Germline CDR1 and CDR2: MNHNS and SASEGT. There are 19 residues in the CDR3. The CDR3 DNA sequence: TGTGCCAGCATGAGTCGGGCTAGCGCCGCCTACGAGGGCTACAATGAGCACTTCTTC. Translated: CASMSRASAAYEGYNEHFF.

The chain combines TRBV4-1 with TRBJ2-3, with 10 bases identical to TRBD1. The germline gives CDR1 MGHRA, CDR2 YSYEKL. The CDR3 consists of 16 residues. Trimming took 4 bases from V and 3 from J; bases not matched to a gene: 7. Here the CDR3 reads CASSLQGQGVTDTQYF. The DNA of the CDR3 is TGCGCCAGCAGCCTCCAAGGACAGGGGGTTACAGATACGCAGTATTTT.

Of note for this clonotype: A much larger clonotype is one base distant, so this may be a read error. The V call is TRBV4-1, the J call TRBJ1-2; 8 nucleotides align to TRBD1. The germline gives CDR1 MGHRA, CDR2 YSYEKL. Trimming cost V 3 bases and J 4 bases; bases outside gene matches: 4. CDR3 length: 14 amino acids. As DNA, the CDR3 is TGCGCCAGCAGCCATGACAGGGGACTCTATGGCTACACCTTC. Its protein product is CASSHDRGLYGYTF.

This clonotype was detected ten times or more. The rearrangement uses TRBV29-1 and TRBJ2-1, with 10 bases matching TRBD2. Trimming cost V 0 bases and J 6 bases; bases outside gene matches: 5. The CDR3 contains 15 residues. Germline CDR1 is SQVTM and CDR2 is ANQGSEA. The CDR3 sequence: CSVEEVQRGGNEQFF. DNA of the CDR3: TGCAGCGTTGAAGAGGTCCAGCGGGGGGGCAATGAGCAGTTCTTC.

Points on this clonotype: A much larger clonotype is one base distant, so this may be a read error. The chain recombines TRBV4-1 with TRBJ2-1; D not resolved. The CDR3 length is 15 residues. Per germline, CDR1 MGHRA and CDR2 YSYEKL. CDR3 bases: TGCGCCAGCAACCAAGGAAGCGTCAGGTCCGGTGAGCAGTTCTTC. It codes for CASNQGSVRSGEQFF.

The chain has TRBV27 and TRBJ2-3, with D perhaps assigned TRBD1 or TRBD2 (7 bases each). V was pared by 7 bases and J by 2 bases, with 28 bases between. Germline CDR1 and CDR2: MNHEY and SMNVEV (reference sequence). The CDR3 totals 19 residues. The CDR3 spells CASTPQGGGHLLDTDTQYF. CDR3 DNA: TGTGCCAGCACCCCCCAGGGGGGGGGCCATTTATTAGACACAGATACGCAGTATTTT.

In regard to this clonotype: A single base separates this from a much larger clone, so it may be a read error. J is TRBJ2-7 and V is TRBV20-1; TRBD1 or TRBD2 may be the D gene (5 bases each). V was pared by 7 bases and J by 3 bases, with 19 bases between. This CDR3 is 14 amino acids long. Germline V gene data show CDR1 as DFQATT and CDR2 as SNEGSKA (reference sequence). The CDR3 region has the DNA TGCAGTGTCACCCCCAATAGGGGAGACTACGAGCAGTACTTC. Protein sequence: CSVTPNRGDYEQYF.

This clonotype was picked up many times. The rearrangement uses TRBV11-2 and TRBJ2-7; D ambiguous. The V gene's germline CDR1 is SGHAT and CDR2 FQNNGV. The V end lost 1 base, the J end lost 4 bases, and 11 bases lay between the germline ends. This CDR3 contains 14 residues. DNA of the CDR3: TGTGCCAGCAGCTTAGGGAACACCCTGTACGAGCAGTACTTC. Translating gives CASSLGNTLYEQYF.

In its sample, this clonotype was seen many times. CDR3 region: CASSLGAGLLRYEQYF. The DNA of the CDR3 is TGTGCCAGCAGTTTAGGGGCGGGACTCTTACGTTACGAGCAGTACTTC. The chain has TRBV12-3 or TRBV12-4 and TRBJ2-7; possibly TRBD2 for D (6 bases). This CDR3 spans 16 amino acids. V dropped 1 base and J dropped 4 bases, with 17 bases sitting between them.

On this clonotype: In this CDR3 the conserved last residue, phenylalanine or tryptophan, is missing, so a read error is likely. No DNA is shown, since the ends of the CDR3 on it are uncertain; the CDR3 is the one TCRdb lists. The chain recombines TRBV5-5 with TRBJ2-7. Per the germline V gene, CDR1 is SGHKS and CDR2 is YYEKEE (reference sequence). The CDR3 adds up to 11 amino acids, both ends counted. CDR3 protein: CASSLDHEQYL.